Sequencing of this T cell receptor (beta chain) was carried out in a study of blood T cell repertoires in COVID-19 (dated by TCRdb to 2019 to 2021). A note on the overall study: The collaborator samples originated in the United States, Italy and Spain and spanned the acute and convalescent phases of COVID-19. The material from the prospective study consisted of cDNA or gDNA derived from T cells, B-cell-depleted T cells, or PBMCs. The dataset comprised deeply sampled blood TCRbeta repertoires from subjects exposed to, actively infected with, or recovered from COVID-19. The repertoires were released in a freely available public database intended as a resource for research on the immune response to SARS-CoV-2. Samples were obtained from the ongoing ImmuneRACE study (first 160 participants) and from 1,000 to 1,500 subjects provided by 6 global collaborators. A de-identified subject ID, COVID-19 status, age in years and sex were almost always included in the sample metadata. HLA class I and class II types, where available, came from metadata supplied by the sample provider rather than from assay-based typing. Broader findings and caveats from the paper: Clinical and demographic metadata were provided uncurated, with the amount varying by source and participant.

Whole blood was collected in K2EDTA tubes by collaborating institutions according to the institutions' own protocols. For TCRbeta analysis, collaborators shipped samples in one of three forms: frozen whole blood, isolated PBMCs, or DNA extracted from either of those sample types. Concerning this clone: The antigen it binds to is not known. Base qualities are not at hand, and no much larger clone is one base apart.

Trimming removed 4 bases from V and 4 bases from J; the gene matches leave 12 bases unexplained. The CDR3 runs 16 residues from the cysteine to the phenylalanine. Only the CDR3 DNA is retained, 48 bases long and in frame from the first base. CDR1 is given as SGHRS and CDR2 as YFSETQ, both from the germline V gene. TCRbeta CDR3 regions were amplified from genomic DNA using the immunoSEQ Assay, a bias-controlled multiplex PCR. The study's own analysis went as follows. Nucleated cell counts per sample were estimated from amplification of reference gene primers within the assay. To quantify the absolute abundance of each unique TCRbeta CDR3 rearrangement, sequence reads were collapsed and filtered. For each sample, productive Simpson clonality was calculated as the square root of Simpson's diversity index across productive rearrangements. TCRdb took this table from immuneACCESS and kept in-frame rearrangements with V and J called. Such tables lack part of the clones; where checked against another copy, unresolved V genes explain under half of the gap, and the rest is unexplained. V, J and clone size were drawn from that table, and D and trimming were deduced from the DNA. A total of more than 40,000 clones appear in this sample, around 89% of them only once. Jointly, the top ten make up over 8.5% of the sample.

Sequencing used peripheral blood. This sequence was found in a man aged 45-65 years with active COVID-19. Recombination linked TRBV5-1 to TRBJ2-3; TRBD2 lines up with 7 middle nucleotides. The CDR3 reads as follows: CASSPPVVGGADTQYF. The DNA sequence is TGCGCCAGCAGCCCGCCTGTAGTTGGGGGGGCAGATACGCAGTATTTT. With the portions outside the CDR3 filled from the reference TRBV5-1 and TRBJ2-3 genes, the complete variable region becomes KAGVTQTPRYLIKTRGQQVTLSCSPISGHRSVSWYQQTPGQGLQFLFEYFSETQRNKGNFPGRFSGRQFSNSRSEMNVSTLELGDSALYLCASSPPVVGGADTQYFGPGTRLTVL.